This T cell receptor beta chain was recovered during a study of blood T cell repertoires in COVID-19. Germline CDR1 reads SGHTA; CDR2 reads FQGTGA. V lost 2 bases to trimming and J lost 2 bases; unmatched junction nucleotides: 10. The CDR3 is 17 residues long. Per the authors' pipeline: Reference gene primer amplification gave estimated nucleated cell counts. Measured with immunoSEQ multiplex PCR; TCRdb has only the in-frame clones, and not every one. The V and J calls and the clone size are those of that table, but D and trimming were determined from the DNA. The table shows about 180,000 clones, with approximately 87% occurring only once.

This chain uses TRBV7-3 with TRBJ2-3; TRBD1 agrees at 7 bases. The material sequenced was peripheral blood. The clonotype was recovered from a man aged 35 to 55 with active or convalescent COVID-19. The chain's CDR3 is CASSLRAWTGITDTQYF. The CDR3 DNA reads TGTGCCAGCAGCTTACGGGCTTGGACAGGCATCACAGATACGCAGTATTTT.